The rows below give T cell receptor beta chains drawn from one sample of a study of PD-1 blockade in classical Hodgkin lymphoma. Libraries were prepared by immunoSEQ multiplex PCR; TCRdb keeps only in-frame clonotypes and omits some of them. This repertoire shows roughly 100,000 clones, roughly nine tenths found once; its top ten account for 15% to 20%. The sequencing used peripheral blood mononuclear cells (PBMCs), collected before the fourth cycle of nivolumab. The receptors were sampled from a human donor with classical Hodgkin lymphoma. Both conserved end residues are part of each CDR3. The order of the fields is clone size, D gene, V gene, J gene, CDR3 length, CDR3 protein, CDR3 DNA. The D gene is left open where the match is weak. Expanded clones get a size class; other rows say once, few or many, or leave the size out.

clone_size: -; d_call: TRBD2; v_call: TRBV6-1; j_call: TRBJ2-1; cdr3_length: 14; cdr3_aa: CASELAGVRNEQFF; cdr3_nt: TGTGCCAGCGAACTAGCGGGAGTTAGAAATGAGCAGTTCTTC
clone_size: -; d_call: TRBD1; v_call: TRBV5-1; j_call: TRBJ2-5; cdr3_length: 14; cdr3_aa: CASSRDRNQETQYF; cdr3_nt: TGCGCCAGCAGCAGGGACAGAAACCAAGAGACCCAGTACTTC
clone_size: -; d_call: TRBD1; v_call: TRBV18; j_call: TRBJ2-5; cdr3_length: 13; cdr3_aa: CASSRQGRETQYF; cdr3_nt: TGTGCCAGCTCCCGACAGGGTCGGGAGACCCAGTACTTC
clone_size: -; d_call: -; v_call: TRBV7-2; j_call: TRBJ1-4; cdr3_length: 14; cdr3_aa: CASSLGWGNEKLFF; cdr3_nt: TGTGCCAGCAGCTTAGGGTGGGGTAATGAAAAACTGTTTTTT
clone_size: -; d_call: TRBD1; v_call: TRBV19; j_call: TRBJ2-7; cdr3_length: 16; cdr3_aa: CASSIRSRDSPYEQYF; cdr3_nt: TGTGCCAGTAGTATAAGGAGTCGGGACAGCCCCTACGAGCAGTACTTC
clone_size: -; d_call: -; v_call: TRBV6-5; j_call: TRBJ2-5; cdr3_length: 13; cdr3_aa: CASSYGLHETQYF; cdr3_nt: TGTGCCAGCAGTTATGGACTTCATGAGACCCAGTACTTC
clone_size: few; d_call: -; v_call: TRBV4-2; j_call: TRBJ1-4; cdr3_length: 12; cdr3_aa: CASSQWGEKLFF; cdr3_nt: TGTGCCAGCAGCCAATGGGGGGAAAAACTGTTTTTT
clone_size: -; d_call: -; v_call: TRBV6-1; j_call: TRBJ2-1; cdr3_length: 12; cdr3_aa: CASSEPLNEQFF; cdr3_nt: TGTGCCAGCAGTGAACCCCTCAATGAGCAGTTCTTC
clone_size: few; d_call: -; v_call: TRBV6-5; j_call: TRBJ1-5; cdr3_length: 13; cdr3_aa: CASSQRANQPQHF; cdr3_nt: TGTGCCAGCTCCCAACGGGCTAATCAGCCCCAGCATTTT
clone_size: -; d_call: -; v_call: TRBV5-4; j_call: TRBJ1-4; cdr3_length: 14; cdr3_aa: CASSFGGLNEKLFF; cdr3_nt: TGTGCCAGCAGCTTCGGGGGGCTTAATGAAAAACTGTTTTTT
clone_size: -; d_call: -; v_call: TRBV6-6; j_call: TRBJ2-1; cdr3_length: 13; cdr3_aa: CASGGIWTSEQFF; cdr3_nt: TGTGCCAGCGGAGGCATCTGGACTTCTGAGCAGTTCTTC
clone_size: -; d_call: -; v_call: TRBV6-5; j_call: TRBJ2-5; cdr3_length: 11; cdr3_aa: CASSMIETQYF; cdr3_nt: TGTGCCAGCAGTATGATAGAGACCCAGTACTTC
clone_size: -; d_call: -; v_call: TRBV21-1; j_call: TRBJ1-2; cdr3_length: 14; cdr3_aa: CASSKTGGETGYTF; cdr3_nt: TGTGCCAGCAGCAAGACAGGGGGCGAGACTGGCTACACCTTC
clone_size: once; d_call: -; v_call: TRBV29-1; j_call: TRBJ2-3; cdr3_length: 15; cdr3_aa: CSVEKGGSTPDTQYF; cdr3_nt: TGCAGCGTTGAAAAAGGGGGTAGCACCCCAGATACGCAGTATTTT
clone_size: once; d_call: -; v_call: TRBV28; j_call: TRBJ2-6; cdr3_length: 22; cdr3_aa: CASSFTRIGAGTSSAGANVLTF; cdr3_nt: TGTGCCAGCAGTTTCACGAGAATAGGTGCTGGGACATCGTCGGCTGGGGCCAACGTCCTGACTTTC
clone_size: -; d_call: -; v_call: TRBV13; j_call: TRBJ1-6; cdr3_length: 16; cdr3_aa: CASSPRWQGLGSPLHF; cdr3_nt: TGTGCCAGCAGCCCTCGATGGCAGGGACTTGGATCACCCCTCCACTTT
clone_size: -; d_call: TRBD2; v_call: TRBV4-3; j_call: TRBJ2-1; cdr3_length: 15; cdr3_aa: CASSQDLSGSNEQFF; cdr3_nt: TGCGCCAGCAGCCAAGATCTGAGCGGGAGTAATGAGCAGTTCTTC